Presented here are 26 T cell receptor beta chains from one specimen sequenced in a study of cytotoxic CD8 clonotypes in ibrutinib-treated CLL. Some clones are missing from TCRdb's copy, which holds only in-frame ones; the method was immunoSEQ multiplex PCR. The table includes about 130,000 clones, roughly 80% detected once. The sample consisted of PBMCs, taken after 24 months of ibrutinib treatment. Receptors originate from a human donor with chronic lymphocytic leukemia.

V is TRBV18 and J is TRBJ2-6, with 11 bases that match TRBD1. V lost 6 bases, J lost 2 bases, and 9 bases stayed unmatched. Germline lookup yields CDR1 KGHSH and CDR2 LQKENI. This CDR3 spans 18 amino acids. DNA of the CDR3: TGTGCCAGCTCTGCGAACCCGGGACAGGGGGCTGGGGCCAACGTCCTGACTTTC. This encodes CASSANPGQGAGANVLTF.

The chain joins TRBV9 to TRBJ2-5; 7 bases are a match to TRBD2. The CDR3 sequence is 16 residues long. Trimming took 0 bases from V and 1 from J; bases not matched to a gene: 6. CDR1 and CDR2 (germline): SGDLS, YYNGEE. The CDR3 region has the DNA TGTGCCAGCAGCGTAGTGCCTAGCGGCTCCCAAGAGACCCAGTACTTC. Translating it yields CASSVVPSGSQETQYF.

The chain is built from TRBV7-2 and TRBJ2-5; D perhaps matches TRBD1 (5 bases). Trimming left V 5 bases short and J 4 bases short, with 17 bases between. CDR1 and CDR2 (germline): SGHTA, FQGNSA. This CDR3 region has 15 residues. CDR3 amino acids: CASSAPGGTGETQYF. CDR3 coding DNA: TGTGCCAGCAGCGCCCCGGGCGGCACAGGAGAGACCCAGTACTTC.

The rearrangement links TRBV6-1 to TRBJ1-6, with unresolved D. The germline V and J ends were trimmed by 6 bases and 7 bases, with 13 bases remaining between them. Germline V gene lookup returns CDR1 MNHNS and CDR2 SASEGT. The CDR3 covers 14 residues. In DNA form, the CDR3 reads TGTGCCAGCAGCTCGACATTAGACAATTCACCCCTCCACTTT. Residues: CASSSTLDNSPLHF.

The CDR3 here is CASSAQGPSTYEQYF. In nucleotides, the CDR3 is TGTGCCAGCAGCGCACAGGGGCCTAGTACCTACGAGCAGTACTTC. The rearrangement uses TRBV5-6 and TRBJ2-7; 7 bases align to TRBD1. Trimming took 4 bases from V and 2 from J; bases not matched to a gene: 9. The CDR3 is 15 residues long. The germline CDR1 and CDR2 sequences are SGHDT and YYEEEE.

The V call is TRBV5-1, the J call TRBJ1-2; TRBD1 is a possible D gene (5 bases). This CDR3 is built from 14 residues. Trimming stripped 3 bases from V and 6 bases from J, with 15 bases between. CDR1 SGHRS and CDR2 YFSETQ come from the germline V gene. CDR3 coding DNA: TGCGCCAGCAGCTCGGGTTGGGCAGGGAATGGCTACACCTTC. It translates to CASSSGWAGNGYTF.

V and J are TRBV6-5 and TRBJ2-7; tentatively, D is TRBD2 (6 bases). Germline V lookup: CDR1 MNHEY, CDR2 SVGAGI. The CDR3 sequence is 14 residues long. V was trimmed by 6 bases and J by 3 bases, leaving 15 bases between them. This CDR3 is CASSPRSDYYEQYF. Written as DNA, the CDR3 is TGTGCCAGCAGCCCAAGGTCGGACTACTACGAGCAGTACTTC.

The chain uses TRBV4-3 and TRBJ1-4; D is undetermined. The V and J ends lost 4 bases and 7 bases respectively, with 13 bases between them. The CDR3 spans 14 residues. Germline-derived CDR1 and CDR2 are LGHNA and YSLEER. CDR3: CASSPSPGVEKLFF. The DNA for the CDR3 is TGCGCCAGCAGCCCGAGTCCCGGGGTTGAAAAACTGTTTTTT.

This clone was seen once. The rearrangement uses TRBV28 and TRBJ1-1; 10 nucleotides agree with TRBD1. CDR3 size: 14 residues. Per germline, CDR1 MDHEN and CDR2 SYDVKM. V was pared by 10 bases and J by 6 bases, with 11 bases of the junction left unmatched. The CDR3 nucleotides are TGTGCCATCACCCGGGGACAGGGGTGGGCTGAAGCTTTCTTT. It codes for CAITRGQGWAEAFF. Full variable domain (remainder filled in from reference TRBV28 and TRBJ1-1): DVKVTQSSRYLVKRTGEKVFLECVQDMDHENMFWYRQDPGLGLRLIYFSYDVKMKEKGDIPEGYSVSREKKERFSLILESASTNQTSMYLCAITRGQGWAEAFFGQGTRLTVV.

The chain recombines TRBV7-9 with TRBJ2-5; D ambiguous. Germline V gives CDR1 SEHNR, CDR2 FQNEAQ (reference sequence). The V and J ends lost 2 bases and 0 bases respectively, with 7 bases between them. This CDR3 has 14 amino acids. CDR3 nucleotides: TGTGCCAGCAGCTTACACCAGTACCAAGAGACCCAGTACTTC. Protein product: CASSLHQYQETQYF.

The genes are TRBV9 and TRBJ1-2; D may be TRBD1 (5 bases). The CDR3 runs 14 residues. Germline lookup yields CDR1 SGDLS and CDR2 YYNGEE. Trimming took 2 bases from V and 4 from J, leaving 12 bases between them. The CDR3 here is CASSVGTDSYGYTF. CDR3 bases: TGTGCCAGCAGCGTTGGGACGGATTCCTATGGCTACACCTTC. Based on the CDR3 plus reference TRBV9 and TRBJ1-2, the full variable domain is DSGVTQTPKHLITATGQRVTLRCSPRSGDLSVYWYQQSLDQGLQFLIQYYNGEERAKGNILERFSAQQFPDLHSELNLSSLELGDSALYFCASSVGTDSYGYTFGSGTRLTVV.

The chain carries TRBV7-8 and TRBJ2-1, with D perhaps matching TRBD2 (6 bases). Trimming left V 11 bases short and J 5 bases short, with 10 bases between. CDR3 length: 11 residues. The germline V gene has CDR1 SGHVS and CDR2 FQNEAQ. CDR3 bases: TGTGCCTCCGGGAGACACAATGAGCAGTTCTTC. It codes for CASGRHNEQFF. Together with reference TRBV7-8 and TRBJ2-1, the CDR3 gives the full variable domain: GAGVSQSPRYKVAKRGQDVALRCDPISGHVSLFWYQQALGQGPEFLTYFQNEAQLDKSGLPSDRFFAERPEGSVSTLKIQRTQQEDSAVYLCASGRHNEQFFGPGTRLTVL.

CDR3 nucleotides: TGTGCCAGCAGCTTGAACGTCAGGGGCGTATCACCCCTCCACTTT. It is translated as CASSLNVRGVSPLHF. This chain links TRBV5-5 with TRBJ1-6; possible D gene TRBD1, 6 bases. The CDR3 sequence is 15 residues long. Trimming took 1 base from V and 10 from J, leaving 15 bases between them. Germline V CDR1 and CDR2: SGHKS, YYEKEE (reference sequence).

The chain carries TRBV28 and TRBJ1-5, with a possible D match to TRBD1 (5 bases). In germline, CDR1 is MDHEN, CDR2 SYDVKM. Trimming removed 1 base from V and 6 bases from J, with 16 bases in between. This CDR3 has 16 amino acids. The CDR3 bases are TGTGCCAGCAGTTTATCCCGGGCGGGTGGGGGTCAGCCCCAGCATTTT. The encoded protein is CASSLSRAGGGQPQHF. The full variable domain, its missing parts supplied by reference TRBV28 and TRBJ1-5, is DVKVTQSSRYLVKRTGEKVFLECVQDMDHENMFWYRQDPGLGLRLIYFSYDVKMKEKGDIPEGYSVSREKKERFSLILESASTNQTSMYLCASSLSRAGGGQPQHFGDGTRLSIL.

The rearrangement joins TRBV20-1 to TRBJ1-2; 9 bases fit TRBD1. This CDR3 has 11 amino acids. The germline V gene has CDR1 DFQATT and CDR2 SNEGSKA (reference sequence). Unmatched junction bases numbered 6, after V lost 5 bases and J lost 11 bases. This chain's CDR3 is CSAWDRVGYTF. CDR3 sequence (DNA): TGCAGTGCTTGGGACAGGGTGGGTTACACCTTC.

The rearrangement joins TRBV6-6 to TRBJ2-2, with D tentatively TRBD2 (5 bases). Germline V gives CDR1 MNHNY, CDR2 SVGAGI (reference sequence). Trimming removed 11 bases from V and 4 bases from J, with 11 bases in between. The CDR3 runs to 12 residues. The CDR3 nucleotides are TGTGCCGTGTTCCGGGGCACCGGGGAGCTGTTTTTT. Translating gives CAVFRGTGELFF.

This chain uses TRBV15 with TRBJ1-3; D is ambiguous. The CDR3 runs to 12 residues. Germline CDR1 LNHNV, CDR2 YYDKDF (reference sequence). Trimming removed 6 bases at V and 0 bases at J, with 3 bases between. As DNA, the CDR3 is TGTGCCACCAGAGCCTCTGGAAACACCATATATTTT. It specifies CATRASGNTIYF.

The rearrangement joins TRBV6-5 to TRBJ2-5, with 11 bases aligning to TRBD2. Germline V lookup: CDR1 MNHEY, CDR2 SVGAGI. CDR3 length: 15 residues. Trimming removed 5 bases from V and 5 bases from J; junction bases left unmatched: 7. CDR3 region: CASSPGLAAPETQYF. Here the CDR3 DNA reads TGTGCCAGCAGTCCGGGACTAGCGGCACCGGAGACCCAGTACTTC.

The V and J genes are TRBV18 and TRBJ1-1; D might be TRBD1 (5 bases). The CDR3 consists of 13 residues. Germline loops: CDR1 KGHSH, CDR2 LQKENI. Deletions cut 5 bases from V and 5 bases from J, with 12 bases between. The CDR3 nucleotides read TGTGCCAGCTCATCCGCTGGGGGGACTGAAGCTTTCTTT. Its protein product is CASSSAGGTEAFF.

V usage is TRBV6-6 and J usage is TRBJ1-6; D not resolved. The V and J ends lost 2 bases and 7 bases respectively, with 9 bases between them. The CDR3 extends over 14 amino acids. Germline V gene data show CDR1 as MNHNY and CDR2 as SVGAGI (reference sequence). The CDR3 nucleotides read TGTGCCAGCAGTTACAGGGTGTGGAATTCACCCCTCCACTTT. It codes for CASSYRVWNSPLHF.

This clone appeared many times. The CDR3 is CASSLANIAEQYF. In DNA form, the CDR3 reads TGTGCCAGCAGCTTAGCCAACATCGCCGAGCAGTACTTC. The chain uses TRBV11-2 and TRBJ2-7; the D is unclear. Deletions cut 1 base from V and 6 bases from J, with 10 bases between. Looked up from germline, CDR1 is SGHAT and CDR2 is FQNNGV. CDR3 size: 13 residues.

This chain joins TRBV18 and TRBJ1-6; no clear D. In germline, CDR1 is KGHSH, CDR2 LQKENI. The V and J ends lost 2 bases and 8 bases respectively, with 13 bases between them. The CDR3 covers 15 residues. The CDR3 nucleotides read TGTGCCAGCTCACCAGAACCCCCTGCGGATTCACCCCTCCACTTT. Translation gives CASSPEPPADSPLHF.

As DNA, the CDR3 is TGTGCCAGCAGCCCTAGGGACAGCTACAATGAGCAGTTCTTC. Residues: CASSPRDSYNEQFF. The chain joins TRBV7-2 to TRBJ2-1, with 7 nucleotides matching TRBD1. Trimming removed 5 bases from V and 3 bases from J; junction bases left unmatched: 4. The germline V gene encodes CDR1 SGHTA and CDR2 FQGNSA. The CDR3 has 14 residues.

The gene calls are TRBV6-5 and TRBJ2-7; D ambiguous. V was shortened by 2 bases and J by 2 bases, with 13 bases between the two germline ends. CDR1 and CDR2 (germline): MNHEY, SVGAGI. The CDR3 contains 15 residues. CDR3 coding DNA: TGTGCCAGCAGTTACGGAGAGGCCTCAACCTACGAGCAGTACTTC. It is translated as CASSYGEASTYEQYF.

The CDR3: CASSGAAQGYGYTF. CDR3 coding DNA: TGTGCCAGTAGCGGGGCAGCCCAGGGCTATGGCTACACCTTC. This chain connects TRBV19 to TRBJ1-2, with D perhaps matching TRBD1 (5 bases). The V and J ends lost 6 bases and 4 bases respectively, with 15 bases between them. There are 14 residues in the CDR3. CDR1 is LNHDA, CDR2 SQIVND, per germline (reference sequence).

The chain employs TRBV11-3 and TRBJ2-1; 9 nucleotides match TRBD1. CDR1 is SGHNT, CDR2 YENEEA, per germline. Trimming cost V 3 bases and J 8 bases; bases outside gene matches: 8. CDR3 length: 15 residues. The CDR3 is CASSLGWDRADEQFF. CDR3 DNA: TGTGCCAGCAGCTTGGGGTGGGACAGGGCAGATGAGCAGTTCTTC.